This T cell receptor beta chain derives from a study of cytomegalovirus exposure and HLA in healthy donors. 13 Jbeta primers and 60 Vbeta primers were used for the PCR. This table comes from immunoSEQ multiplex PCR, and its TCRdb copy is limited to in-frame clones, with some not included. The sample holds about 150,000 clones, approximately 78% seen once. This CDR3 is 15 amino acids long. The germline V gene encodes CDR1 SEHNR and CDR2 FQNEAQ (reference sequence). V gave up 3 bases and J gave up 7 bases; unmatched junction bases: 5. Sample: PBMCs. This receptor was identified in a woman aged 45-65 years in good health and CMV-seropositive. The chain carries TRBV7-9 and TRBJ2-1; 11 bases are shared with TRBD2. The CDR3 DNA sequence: TGTGCCAGCAGCTTCGTGGGGACTAGCGGAAATGAGCAGTTCTTC. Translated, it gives CASSFVGTSGNEQFF.